The clone carrying this T cell receptor beta chain was observed a handful of times. CDR1 and CDR2 (germline): LGHNA, YNFKEQ. The CDR3 contains 16 residues. Trimming cost V 1 base and J 5 bases; bases outside gene matches: 8. This sample was included in a study of T-cell memory formation after mild COVID-19. MiXCR, applied by TCRdb to the 5' RACE reads, yields one record per CDR3 protein. The sample consists of about 210,000 distinct CDR3 sequences, approximately 30% of them appearing once. The sample was PBMCs or a T cell subset sorted from them (not recorded which). The sequence was obtained from an adult woman who had mild COVID-19 (a few samples of this study predate the infection). Cell type and time point are not known. J is TRBJ2-7 and V is TRBV4-2; 10 bases align to TRBD2. The CDR3 reads CASSQALAGGLNEQYF. Here the CDR3 DNA reads TGTGCCAGCAGCCAAGCCTTAGCGGGGGGTCTTAACGAGCAGTACTTC.